This T cell receptor (beta chain) emerged from a study of OX40 agonist ivuxolimab in advanced cancers. The table came from immunoSEQ multiplex PCR; TCRdb's copy has only in-frame clones and leaves some out. Found here are roughly 100,000 clones, roughly 89% of them singletons; the top ten hold approximately 0.8%. The germline gives CDR1 GTSNPN, CDR2 SVGIG (reference sequence). This CDR3 is built from 13 residues. J lost 5 bases, V lost 3 bases, and 3 bases had no gene match. The receptor comes from an adult with an advanced solid tumor such as melanoma, head and neck, liver or kidney cancer. This specimen was CD4+ or CD8+ T cells sorted from blood, taken in a trial of the OX40 agonist ivuxolimab. The chain has TRBV30 and TRBJ2-1; 8 nucleotides match TRBD2. CDR3 region: CAWRLAAHNEQFF. DNA of the CDR3: TGTGCCTGGAGACTAGCGGCTCACAATGAGCAGTTCTTC.